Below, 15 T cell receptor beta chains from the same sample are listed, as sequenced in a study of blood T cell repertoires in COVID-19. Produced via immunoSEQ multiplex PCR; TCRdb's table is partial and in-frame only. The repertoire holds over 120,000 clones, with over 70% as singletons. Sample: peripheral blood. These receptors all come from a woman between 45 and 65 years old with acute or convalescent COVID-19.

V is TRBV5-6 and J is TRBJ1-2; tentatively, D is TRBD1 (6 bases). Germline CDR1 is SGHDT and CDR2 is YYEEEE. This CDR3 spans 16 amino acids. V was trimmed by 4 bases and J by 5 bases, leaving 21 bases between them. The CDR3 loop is CASSPPGAGDGYGYTF. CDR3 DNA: TGTGCCAGCAGCCCCCCCGGGGCAGGGGATGGGTATGGCTACACCTTC.

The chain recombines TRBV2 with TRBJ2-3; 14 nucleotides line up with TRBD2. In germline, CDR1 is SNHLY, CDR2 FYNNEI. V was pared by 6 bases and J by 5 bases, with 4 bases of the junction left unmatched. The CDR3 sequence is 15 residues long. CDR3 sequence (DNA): TGTGCCAGCAGGGGACTAGCGGGAGACGGAGATACGCAGTATTTT. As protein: CASRGLAGDGDTQYF.

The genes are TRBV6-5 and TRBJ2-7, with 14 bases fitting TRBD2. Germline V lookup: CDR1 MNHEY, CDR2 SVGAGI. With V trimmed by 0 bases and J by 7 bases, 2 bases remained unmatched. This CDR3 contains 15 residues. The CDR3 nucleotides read TGTGCCAGCAGTTACTCGGGACTAGCGGGAGATGAGCAGTACTTC. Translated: CASSYSGLAGDEQYF.

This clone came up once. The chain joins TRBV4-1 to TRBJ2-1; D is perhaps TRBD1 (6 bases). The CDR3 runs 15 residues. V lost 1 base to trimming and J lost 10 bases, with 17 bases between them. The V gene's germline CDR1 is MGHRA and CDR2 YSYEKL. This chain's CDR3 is CASSQARPGVREQFF. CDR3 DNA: TGCGCCAGCAGCCAAGCTCGTCCAGGGGTGAGGGAGCAGTTCTTC.

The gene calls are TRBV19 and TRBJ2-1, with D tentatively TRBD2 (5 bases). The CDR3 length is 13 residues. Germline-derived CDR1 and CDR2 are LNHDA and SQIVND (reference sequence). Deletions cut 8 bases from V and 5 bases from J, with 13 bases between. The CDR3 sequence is CASRRAVDNEQFF. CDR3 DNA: TGTGCCAGTCGGAGAGCGGTCGACAATGAGCAGTTCTTC.

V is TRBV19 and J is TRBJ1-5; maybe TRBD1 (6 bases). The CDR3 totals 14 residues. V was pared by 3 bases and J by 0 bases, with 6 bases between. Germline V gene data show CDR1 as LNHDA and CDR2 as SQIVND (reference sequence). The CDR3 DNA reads TGTGCCAGTAGTATGGACAGTAGCAATCAGCCCCAGCATTTT. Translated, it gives CASSMDSSNQPQHF.

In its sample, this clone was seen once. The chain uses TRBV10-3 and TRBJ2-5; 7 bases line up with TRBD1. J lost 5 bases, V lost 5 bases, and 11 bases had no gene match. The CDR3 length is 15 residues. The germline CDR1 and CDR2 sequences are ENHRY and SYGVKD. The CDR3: CAISSRTGRFETQYF. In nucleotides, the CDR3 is TGTGCCATCAGTTCACGGACAGGCCGCTTTGAGACCCAGTACTTC.

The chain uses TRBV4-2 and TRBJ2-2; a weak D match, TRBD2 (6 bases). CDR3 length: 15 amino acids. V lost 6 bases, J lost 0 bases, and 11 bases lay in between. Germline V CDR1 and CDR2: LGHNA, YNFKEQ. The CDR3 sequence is CASRDREPNTGELFF. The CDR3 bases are TGTGCCAGCAGGGACCGGGAGCCGAACACCGGGGAGCTGTTTTTT.

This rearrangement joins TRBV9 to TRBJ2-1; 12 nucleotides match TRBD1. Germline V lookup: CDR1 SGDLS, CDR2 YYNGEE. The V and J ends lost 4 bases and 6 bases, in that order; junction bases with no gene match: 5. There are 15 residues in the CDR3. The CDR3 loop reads CASSPGTGGSNEQFF. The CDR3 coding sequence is TGTGCCAGCAGCCCGGGGACAGGGGGCTCCAATGAGCAGTTCTTC.

The CDR3 loop is CASSPAGTENSPLHF. The DNA of the CDR3 is TGTGCCAGCAGTCCCGCCGGGACAGAAAATTCACCCCTCCACTTT. The rearrangement links TRBV27 to TRBJ1-6; 7 bases are a match to TRBD1. CDR1 and CDR2 from the germline V gene are MNHEY and SMNVEV (reference sequence). V dropped 5 bases and J dropped 7; count of bases not matched to a gene: 8. The CDR3 is made up of 15 amino acids.

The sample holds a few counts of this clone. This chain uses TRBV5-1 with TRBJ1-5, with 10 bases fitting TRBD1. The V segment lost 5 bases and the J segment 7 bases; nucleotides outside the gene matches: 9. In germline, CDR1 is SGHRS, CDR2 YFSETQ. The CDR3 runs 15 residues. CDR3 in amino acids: CASSPGTGDYQPQHF. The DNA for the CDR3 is TGCGCCAGCAGTCCCGGGACAGGGGATTACCAGCCCCAGCATTTT.

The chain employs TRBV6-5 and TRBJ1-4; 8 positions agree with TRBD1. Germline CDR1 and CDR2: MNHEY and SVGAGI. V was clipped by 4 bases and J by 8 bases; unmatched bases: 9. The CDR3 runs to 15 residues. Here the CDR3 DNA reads TGTGCCAGCAGTTCGCCACAGGGGGGTCAGGAAAAACTGTTTTTT. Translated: CASSSPQGGQEKLFF.

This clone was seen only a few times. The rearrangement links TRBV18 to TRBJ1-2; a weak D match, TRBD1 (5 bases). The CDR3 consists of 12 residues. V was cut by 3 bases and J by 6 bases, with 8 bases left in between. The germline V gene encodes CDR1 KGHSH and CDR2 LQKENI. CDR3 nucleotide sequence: TGTGCCAGCTCACCGGGACTACATGGCTACACCTTC. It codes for CASSPGLHGYTF.

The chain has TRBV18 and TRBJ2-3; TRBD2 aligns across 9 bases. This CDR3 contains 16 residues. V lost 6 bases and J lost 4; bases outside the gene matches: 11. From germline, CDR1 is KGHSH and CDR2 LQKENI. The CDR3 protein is CASSGYSSGTADTQYF. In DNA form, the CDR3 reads TGTGCCAGCTCGGGCTATTCTAGCGGGACAGCAGATACGCAGTATTTT. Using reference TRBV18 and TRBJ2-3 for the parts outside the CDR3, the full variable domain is NAGVMQNPRHLVRRRGQEARLRCSPMKGHSHVYWYRQLPEEGLKFMVYLQKENIIDESGMPKERFSAEFPKEGPSILRIQQVVRGDSAAYFCASSGYSSGTADTQYFGPGTRLTVL.

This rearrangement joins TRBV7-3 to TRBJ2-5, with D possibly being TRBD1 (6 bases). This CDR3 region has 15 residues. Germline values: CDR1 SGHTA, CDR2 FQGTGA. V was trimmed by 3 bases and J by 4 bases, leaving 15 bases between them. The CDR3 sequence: CASSLGGRQAETQYF. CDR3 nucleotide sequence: TGTGCCAGCAGCTTGGGTGGGAGACAGGCAGAGACCCAGTACTTC.